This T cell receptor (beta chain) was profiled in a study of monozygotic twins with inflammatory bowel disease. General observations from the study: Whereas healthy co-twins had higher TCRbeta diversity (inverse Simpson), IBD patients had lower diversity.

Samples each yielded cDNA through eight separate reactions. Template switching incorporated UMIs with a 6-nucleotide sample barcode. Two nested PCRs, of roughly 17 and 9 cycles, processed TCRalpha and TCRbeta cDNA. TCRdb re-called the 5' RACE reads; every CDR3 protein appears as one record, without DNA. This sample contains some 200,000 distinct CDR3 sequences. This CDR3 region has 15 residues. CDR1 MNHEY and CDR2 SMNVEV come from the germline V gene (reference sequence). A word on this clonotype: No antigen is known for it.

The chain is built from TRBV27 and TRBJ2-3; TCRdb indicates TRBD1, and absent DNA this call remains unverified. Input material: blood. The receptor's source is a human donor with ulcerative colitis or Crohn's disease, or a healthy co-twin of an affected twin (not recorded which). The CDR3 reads CASSIRTGGKDTQYF.